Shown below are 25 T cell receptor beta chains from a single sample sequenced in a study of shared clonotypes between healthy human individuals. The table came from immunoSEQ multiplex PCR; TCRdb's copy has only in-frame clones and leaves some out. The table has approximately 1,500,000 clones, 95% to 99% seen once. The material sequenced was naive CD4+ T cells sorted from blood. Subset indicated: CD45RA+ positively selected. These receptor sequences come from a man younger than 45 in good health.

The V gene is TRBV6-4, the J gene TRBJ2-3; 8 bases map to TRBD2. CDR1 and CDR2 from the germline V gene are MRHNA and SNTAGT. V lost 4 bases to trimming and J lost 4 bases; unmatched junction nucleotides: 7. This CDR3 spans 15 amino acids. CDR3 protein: CASSAGREASDTQYF. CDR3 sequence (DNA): TGTGCCAGCAGTGCTGGGCGGGAGGCTTCAGATACGCAGTATTTT.

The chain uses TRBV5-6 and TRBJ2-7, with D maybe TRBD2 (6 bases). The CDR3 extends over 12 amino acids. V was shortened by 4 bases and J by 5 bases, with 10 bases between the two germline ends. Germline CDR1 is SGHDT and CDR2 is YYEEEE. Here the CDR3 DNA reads TGTGCCAGCAGCCGGGAGTGGAACGAGCAGTACTTC. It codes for CASSREWNEQYF.

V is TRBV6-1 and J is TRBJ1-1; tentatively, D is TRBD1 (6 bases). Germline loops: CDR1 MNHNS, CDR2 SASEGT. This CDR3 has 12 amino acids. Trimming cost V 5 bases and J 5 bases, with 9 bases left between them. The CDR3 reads CASSSTGTEAFF. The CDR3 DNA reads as TGTGCCAGCAGTTCCACAGGGACTGAAGCTTTCTTT.

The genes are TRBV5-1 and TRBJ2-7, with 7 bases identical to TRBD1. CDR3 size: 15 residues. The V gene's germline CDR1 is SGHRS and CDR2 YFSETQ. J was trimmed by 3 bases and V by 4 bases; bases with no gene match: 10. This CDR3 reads CASSPGQAVIYEQYF. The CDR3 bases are TGCGCCAGCAGCCCTGGACAGGCTGTTATCTACGAGCAGTACTTC.

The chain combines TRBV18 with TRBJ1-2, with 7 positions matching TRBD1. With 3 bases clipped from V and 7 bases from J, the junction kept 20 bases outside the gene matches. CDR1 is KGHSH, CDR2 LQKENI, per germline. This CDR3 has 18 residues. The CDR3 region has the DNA TGTGCCAGCTCACCCATCCCCCCCCCACAGGGGAGGGGTAGTGGCTACACCTTC. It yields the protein CASSPIPPPQGRGSGYTF.

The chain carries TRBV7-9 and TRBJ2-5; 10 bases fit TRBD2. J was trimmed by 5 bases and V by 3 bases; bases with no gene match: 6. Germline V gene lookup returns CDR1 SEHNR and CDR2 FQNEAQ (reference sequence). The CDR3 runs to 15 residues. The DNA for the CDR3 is TGTGCCAGCAGCTTTTCAGCGGGAGGGAGGGAGACCCAGTACTTC. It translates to CASSFSAGGRETQYF.

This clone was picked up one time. CDR3 DNA sequence: TGTGCCAGCTCCCGATTTAGGGCCGGAGAGAACACCGGGGAGCTGTTTTTT. It translates to CASSRFRAGENTGELFF. This chain links TRBV18 with TRBJ2-2; no firm D call. V was cut by 6 bases and J by 1 base, with 18 bases left in between. Per germline, CDR1 KGHSH and CDR2 LQKENI. The CDR3 totals 17 residues.

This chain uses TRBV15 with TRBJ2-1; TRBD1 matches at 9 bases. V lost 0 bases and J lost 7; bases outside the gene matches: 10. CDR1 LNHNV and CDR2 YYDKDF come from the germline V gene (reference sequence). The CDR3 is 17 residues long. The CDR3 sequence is CATSRDQPGQGRNEQFF. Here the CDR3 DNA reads TGTGCCACCAGCAGAGATCAACCGGGACAGGGTCGAAATGAGCAGTTCTTC. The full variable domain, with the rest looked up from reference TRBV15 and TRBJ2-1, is DAMVIQNPRYQVTQFGKPVTLSCSQTLNHNVMYWYQQKSSQAPKLLFHYYDKDFNNEADTPDNFQSRRPNTSFCFLDIRSPGLGDTAMYLCATSRDQPGQGRNEQFFGPGTRLTVL.

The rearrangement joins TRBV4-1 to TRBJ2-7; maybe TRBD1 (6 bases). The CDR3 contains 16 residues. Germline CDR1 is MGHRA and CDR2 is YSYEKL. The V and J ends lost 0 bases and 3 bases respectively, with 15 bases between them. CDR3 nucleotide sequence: TGCGCCAGCAGCCAAGATGGGGGCCAGACCGTCTACGAGCAGTACTTC. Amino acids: CASSQDGGQTVYEQYF.

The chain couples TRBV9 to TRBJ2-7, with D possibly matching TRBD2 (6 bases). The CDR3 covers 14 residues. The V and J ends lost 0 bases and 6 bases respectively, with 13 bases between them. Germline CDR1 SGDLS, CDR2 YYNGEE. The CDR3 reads CASSVEGLSGEQYF. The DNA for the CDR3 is TGTGCCAGCAGCGTAGAGGGACTGAGCGGCGAGCAGTACTTC.

As DNA, the CDR3 is TGTGCCATCAGTGAGTCGACACCGGCGGGTAGTAGCAATCAGCCCCAGCATTTT. Its translation: CAISESTPAGSSNQPQHF. The rearrangement joins TRBV10-3 to TRBJ1-5; the D is unclear. The CDR3 totals 18 residues. V was clipped by 0 bases and J by 0 bases, with 15 bases between them. Germline V gives CDR1 ENHRY, CDR2 SYGVKD.

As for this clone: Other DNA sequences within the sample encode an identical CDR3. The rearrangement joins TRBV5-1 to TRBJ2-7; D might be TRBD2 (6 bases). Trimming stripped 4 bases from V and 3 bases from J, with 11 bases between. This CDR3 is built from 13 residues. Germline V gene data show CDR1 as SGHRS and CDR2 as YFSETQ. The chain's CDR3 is CASSLSGNYEQYF. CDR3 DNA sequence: TGCGCCAGCAGCCTTAGCGGAAACTACGAGCAGTACTTC.

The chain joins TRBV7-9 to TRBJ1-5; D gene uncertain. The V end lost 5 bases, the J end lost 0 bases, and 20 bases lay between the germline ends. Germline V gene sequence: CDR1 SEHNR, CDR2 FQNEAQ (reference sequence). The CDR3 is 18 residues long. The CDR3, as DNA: TGTGCCAGCAGCCCGAGTTTGGGGTCCCTATATAGCAATCAGCCCCAGCATTTT. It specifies CASSPSLGSLYSNQPQHF.

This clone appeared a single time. The chain's CDR3 is CASSLVAGTDQETQYF. The CDR3 DNA is TGTGCCAGCAGCCTAGTAGCGGGGACGGATCAAGAGACCCAGTACTTC. This chain joins TRBV7-2 and TRBJ2-5; 8 nucleotides match TRBD2. CDR1 SGHTA and CDR2 FQGNSA come from the germline V gene. Trimming removed 5 bases from V and 2 bases from J; junction bases left unmatched: 10. The CDR3 length is 16 residues.

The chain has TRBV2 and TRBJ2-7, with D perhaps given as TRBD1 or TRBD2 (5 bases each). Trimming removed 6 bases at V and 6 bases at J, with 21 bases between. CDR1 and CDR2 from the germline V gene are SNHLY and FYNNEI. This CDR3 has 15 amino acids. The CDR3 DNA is TGTGCCAGCAGAGACCCGGGACGGGACCACCCCGAGCAGTACTTC. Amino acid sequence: CASRDPGRDHPEQYF.

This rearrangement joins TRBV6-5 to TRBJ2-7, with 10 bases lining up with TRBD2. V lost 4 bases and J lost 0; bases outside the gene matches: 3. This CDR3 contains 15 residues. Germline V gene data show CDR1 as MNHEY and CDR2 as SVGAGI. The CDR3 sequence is CASSSPSGSSYEQYF. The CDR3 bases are TGTGCCAGCAGTTCTCCTAGCGGGAGCTCCTACGAGCAGTACTTC.

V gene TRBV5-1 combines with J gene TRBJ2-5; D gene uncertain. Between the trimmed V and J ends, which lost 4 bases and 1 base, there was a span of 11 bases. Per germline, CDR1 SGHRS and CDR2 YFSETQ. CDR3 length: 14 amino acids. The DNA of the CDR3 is TGCGCCAGCAGCGCTGATACGATCCAAGAGACCCAGTACTTC. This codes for CASSADTIQETQYF.

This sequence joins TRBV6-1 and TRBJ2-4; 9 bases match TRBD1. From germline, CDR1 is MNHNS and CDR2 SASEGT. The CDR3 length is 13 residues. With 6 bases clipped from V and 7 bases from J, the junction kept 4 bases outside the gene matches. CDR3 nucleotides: TGTGCCAGCAGCGCGGACAGGGGTAACATTCAGTACTTC. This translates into CASSADRGNIQYF.

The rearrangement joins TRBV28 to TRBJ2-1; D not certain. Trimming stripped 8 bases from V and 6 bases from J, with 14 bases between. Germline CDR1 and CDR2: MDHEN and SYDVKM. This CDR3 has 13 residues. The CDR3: CASRIPSSNEQFF. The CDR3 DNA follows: TGTGCCAGCCGTATTCCCAGCTCCAATGAGCAGTTCTTC. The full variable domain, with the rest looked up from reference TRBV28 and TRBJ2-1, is DVKVTQSSRYLVKRTGEKVFLECVQDMDHENMFWYRQDPGLGLRLIYFSYDVKMKEKGDIPEGYSVSREKKERFSLILESASTNQTSMYLCASRIPSSNEQFFGPGTRLTVL.

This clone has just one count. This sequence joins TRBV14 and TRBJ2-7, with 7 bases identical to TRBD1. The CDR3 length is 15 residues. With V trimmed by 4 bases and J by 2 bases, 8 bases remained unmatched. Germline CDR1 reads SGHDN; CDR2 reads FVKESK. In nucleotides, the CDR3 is TGTGCCAGCAGCCGCTCAACAGGGGCCCCCTACGAGCAGTACTTC. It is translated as CASSRSTGAPYEQYF.

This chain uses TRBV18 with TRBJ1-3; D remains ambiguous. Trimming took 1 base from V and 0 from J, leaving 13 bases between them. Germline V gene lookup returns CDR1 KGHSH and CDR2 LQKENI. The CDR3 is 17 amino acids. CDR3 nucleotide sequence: TGTGCCAGCTCACCACTCCCTATGGTCAGCTCTGGAAACACCATATATTTT. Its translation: CASSPLPMVSSGNTIYF.

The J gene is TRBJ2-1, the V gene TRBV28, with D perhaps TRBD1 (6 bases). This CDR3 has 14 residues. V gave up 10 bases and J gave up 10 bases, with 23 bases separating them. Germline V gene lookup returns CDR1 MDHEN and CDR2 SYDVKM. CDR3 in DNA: TGTGCCATCCTTAATGGACAGAGTCGGGAAGAGCAGTTCTTC. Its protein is CAILNGQSREEQFF.

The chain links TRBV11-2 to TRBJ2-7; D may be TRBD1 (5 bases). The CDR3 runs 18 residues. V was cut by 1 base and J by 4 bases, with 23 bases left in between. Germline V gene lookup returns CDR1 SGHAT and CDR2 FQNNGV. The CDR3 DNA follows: TGTGCCAGCAGCTTAGTCGAAGGAAGGCCCGCAGGGCTTTACGAGCAGTACTTC. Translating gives CASSLVEGRPAGLYEQYF.

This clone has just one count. The CDR3: CASSEAQTDYSYEQYF. The DNA of the CDR3 is TGTGCCAGCAGTGAAGCCCAGACTGATTACTCCTACGAGCAGTACTTC. V is TRBV2 and J is TRBJ2-7; D not resolved. Deletions cut 0 bases from V and 0 bases from J, with 12 bases between. Per the germline V gene, CDR1 is SNHLY and CDR2 is FYNNEI. The CDR3 has 16 residues.

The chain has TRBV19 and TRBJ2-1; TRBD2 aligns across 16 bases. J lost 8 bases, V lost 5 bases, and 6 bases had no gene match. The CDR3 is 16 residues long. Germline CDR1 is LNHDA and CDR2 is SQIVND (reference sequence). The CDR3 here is CASSFGTSGRADEQFF. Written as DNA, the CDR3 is TGTGCCAGTAGTTTTGGGACTAGCGGGAGGGCGGATGAGCAGTTCTTC.